The 21 T cell receptor beta chains given below trace back to one sample, sequenced in a study of blood T cells in healthy people across ages (dated by TCRdb to between 2015 and 2017). The method behind the library was 5' RACE. Sequencing relied on an Illumina HiSeq 2500. A second PCR of roughly 7 to 11 cycles was performed with a sample-barcoded 5' primer and a J-beta primer mix. Using fastp at Q25 and MiXCR, TCRdb reprocessed the public reads and kept productive beta chains. Each CDR3 protein gets just one entry, which takes the most common genes and DNA from the rows behind it. In this sample the table shows roughly 1,500,000 distinct CDR3 sequences, roughly 32% of which occur a single time. Around 10% of the sample is taken by the ten largest. The sequenced sample was blood. The source is a woman aged 25 to 39 in good health.

The chain employs TRBV15 and TRBJ2-7; D call uncertain. The germline V and J ends were trimmed by 5 bases and 3 bases, with 8 bases remaining between them. Germline V gives CDR1 LNHNV, CDR2 YYDKDF (reference sequence). CDR3 size: 12 residues. The CDR3 DNA follows: TGTGCCACCAGCCCGACAAGCTACGAGCAGTACTTC. Encoded protein: CATSPTSYEQYF.

This chain connects TRBV4-1 to TRBJ1-6; tentatively, D is TRBD1 (6 bases). The length of the CDR3 is 15 residues. The ends were cut back, 0 bases at V and 10 bases at J, with 13 bases in the middle. In germline, CDR1 is MGHRA, CDR2 YSYEKL. CDR3 sequence reads: CASSQDQGIRSPLHF. Here the CDR3 DNA reads TGCGCCAGCAGCCAAGATCAGGGGATTAGATCACCCCTCCACTTT.

The chain couples TRBV7-9 to TRBJ1-1; D unresolved. V lost 1 base and J lost 1, with 7 bases in between. The CDR3 has 14 amino acids. Germline CDR1 reads SEHNR; CDR2 reads FQNEAQ (reference sequence). The CDR3 reads CASSLGAENTEAFF. The CDR3 coding sequence is TGTGCCAGCAGCTTAGGGGCAGAGAACACTGAAGCTTTCTTT.

The chain uses TRBV5-1 and TRBJ2-1, with D possibly matching TRBD2 (5 bases). Looked up from germline, CDR1 is SGHRS and CDR2 is YFSETQ. V was trimmed by 4 bases and J by 11 bases, leaving 19 bases between them. The CDR3 is made up of 14 amino acids. For the CDR3, the DNA is TGCGCCAGCAGCCCAGATTCCTCCGGAGGAAAGCAGTTCTTC. Translated: CASSPDSSGGKQFF.

The V gene is TRBV28, the J gene TRBJ1-2, with D uncertain. This CDR3 spans 15 amino acids. Trimming took off 4 bases at V and 6 bases at J, with 18 bases between the two ends. Germline values: CDR1 MDHEN, CDR2 SYDVKM. The CDR3 DNA reads as TGTGCCAGCAGTTCCCTTAGGACGGGCCCTAATGGCTACACCTTC. This codes for CASSSLRTGPNGYTF.

This clonotype was counted only a few times. In nucleotides, the CDR3 is TGTGCCACCAGCAGAGAGGGACAGGGAATGACTGAAGCTTTCTTT. The encoded protein is CATSREGQGMTEAFF. The chain joins TRBV15 to TRBJ1-1, with TRBD1 identical over 9 bases. This CDR3 is 15 amino acids long. Germline CDR1 reads LNHNV; CDR2 reads YYDKDF (reference sequence). V shed 0 bases, J shed 5 bases, and the junction held 4 bases outside the gene matches. The full variable domain, its missing parts supplied by reference TRBV15 and TRBJ1-1, is DAMVIQNPRYQVTQFGKPVTLSCSQTLNHNVMYWYQQKSSQAPKLLFHYYDKDFNNEADTPDNFQSRRPNTSFCFLDIRSPGLGDTAMYLCATSREGQGMTEAFFGQGTRLTVV.

Here the CDR3 reads CASSLATHGTQETQYF. The CDR3, as DNA: TGTGCCAGCAGCTTAGCGACTCACGGTACACAAGAGACCCAGTACTTC. This chain connects TRBV11-1 to TRBJ2-5; D call uncertain. V was cut by 0 bases and J by 2 bases, with 13 bases left in between. CDR1 is SGHAT and CDR2 is FQDESV in the germline V gene (reference sequence). CDR3 size: 16 residues. Complete variable domain (other parts from reference TRBV11-1 and TRBJ2-5): EAEVAQSPRYKITEKSQAVAFWCDPISGHATLYWYRQILGQGPELLVQFQDESVVDDSQLPKDRFSAERLKGVDSTLKIQPAELGDSAMYLCASSLATHGTQETQYFGPGTRLLVL.

The genes are TRBV6-1 and TRBJ2-5; D unclear. V was pared by 5 bases and J by 5 bases, with 18 bases between. Per germline, CDR1 MNHNS and CDR2 SASEGT. This CDR3 is built from 15 residues. The CDR3 DNA sequence: TGTGCCAGCAGTTCGACGAGTGGGGTGGTGGAGACCCAGTACTTC. This codes for CASSSTSGVVETQYF.

This clonotype appeared a few times. This chain connects TRBV6-6 to TRBJ1-2, with D hard to call. Germline V gene sequence: CDR1 MNHNY, CDR2 SVGAGI (reference sequence). This CDR3 is built from 14 residues. Trimming cost V 3 bases and J 4 bases, with 12 bases left between them. The CDR3 DNA follows: TGTGCCAGCAGTTATTTCCCCGAAGGCTATGGCTACACCTTC. Amino acids: CASSYFPEGYGYTF.

With respect to this clonotype: This may stem from a read error, because a much larger clone lies one nucleotide away. J is TRBJ2-3 and V is TRBV11-2, with D maybe TRBD2 (5 bases). The V end lost 1 base, the J end lost 5 bases, and 13 bases lay between the germline ends. This CDR3 spans 15 amino acids. Germline V lookup: CDR1 SGHAT, CDR2 FQNNGV. The CDR3 protein is CASSLVVARRDTQYF. The CDR3, as DNA: TGTGCCAGCAGCTTAGTCGTAGCGAGGAGAGATACGCAGTATTTT.

The chain uses TRBV5-1 and TRBJ2-7; D call uncertain. CDR3 length: 15 residues. The V gene's germline CDR1 is SGHRS and CDR2 YFSETQ. V dropped 3 bases and J dropped 3 bases, with 16 bases sitting between them. As DNA, the CDR3 is TGCGCCAGCAGCTCCAGCAGATCTAGAGACTACGAGCAGTACTTC. Encoded protein: CASSSSRSRDYEQYF.

As for this clonotype: A read error may explain this, as a much larger clone is one base away. V usage is TRBV29-1 and J usage is TRBJ2-5; D possibly uses TRBD1 or TRBD2 (6 bases each). The germline V gene has CDR1 SQVTM and CDR2 ANQGSEA. The CDR3 has 13 amino acids. V lost 4 bases and J 5 bases, leaving 14 bases between the germline ends. The CDR3 here is CSVGTRGGETQYF. The CDR3 bases are TGCAGCGTTGGGACCAGGGGAGGCGAGACCCAGTACTTC.

The chain has TRBV9 and TRBJ2-7; a possible D gene is TRBD1 (8 bases). The V and J ends lost 5 bases and 3 bases respectively, with 18 bases between them. Germline V gene lookup returns CDR1 SGDLS and CDR2 YYNGEE. The CDR3 has 15 residues. CDR3 coding DNA: TGTGCCAGCAGGTCCCGACAGGGGAGGGACTACGAGCAGTACTTC. As protein: CASRSRQGRDYEQYF.

The J gene is TRBJ2-6, the V gene TRBV20-1; the match to TRBD1 covers 8 bases. CDR1 is DFQATT and CDR2 is SNEGSKA in the germline V gene (reference sequence). V lost 6 bases, J lost 2 bases, and 3 bases stayed unmatched. The CDR3 totals 14 residues. The CDR3, as DNA: TGCAGTGCCCCGACAGGGGCTGGGGCCAACGTCCTGACTTTC. It codes for CSAPTGAGANVLTF.

The table lists this clonotype with a few counts. The V and J genes are TRBV6-2 or TRBV6-3 and TRBJ2-3; 8 nucleotides line up with TRBD2. J gave up 2 bases and V 4 bases, and 8 bases lay outside the gene matches. CDR3 length equals 16 residues. The V gene's germline CDR1 is MNHEY and CDR2 SVGEGT. CDR3 DNA sequence: TGTGCCAGCAGTTTACAACCGACTAGCGACACAGATACGCAGTATTTT. Its protein is CASSLQPTSDTDTQYF.

V and J are TRBV30 and TRBJ2-7, with 9 positions matching TRBD1. This CDR3 comprises 14 residues. CDR1 and CDR2 from the germline V gene are GTSNPN and SVGIG (reference sequence). Germline trimming cut 1 base from V and 6 bases from J; bases unmatched to any gene: 7. Here the CDR3 reads CAWSAGTGLPEQYF. The CDR3 DNA is TGTGCCTGGAGTGCCGGGACAGGGCTTCCCGAGCAGTACTTC. Full variable domain (remainder filled in from reference TRBV30 and TRBJ2-7): SQTIHQWPATLVQPVGSPLSLECTVEGTSNPNLYWYRQAAGRGLQLLFYSVGIGQISSEVPQNLSASRPQDRQFILSSKKLLLSDSGFYLCAWSAGTGLPEQYFGPGTRLTVT.

This clonotype has a handful of counts. V and J are TRBV6-1 and TRBJ2-5; TRBD2 matches 7 bases. V lost 2 bases, J lost 5 bases, and 8 bases stayed unmatched. Germline lookup yields CDR1 MNHNS and CDR2 SASEGT. The CDR3 covers 15 residues. DNA for the CDR3: TGTGCCAGCAGTGAATGGCTGGGAGGGCCCGAGACCCAGTACTTC. Its protein product is CASSEWLGGPETQYF.

This clonotype was detected ten times or more. The rearrangement links TRBV29-1 to TRBJ1-1; 9 nucleotides agree with TRBD1. This CDR3 is built from 14 residues. V shed 6 bases and J 5 bases; nucleotides not matched to a gene: 10. CDR1 is SQVTM, CDR2 ANQGSEA, per germline. CDR3 coding DNA: TGCAGCGTAGCGAGGGACAGGGAGGAGACTGAAGCTTTCTTT. It is translated as CSVARDREETEAFF.

Concerning this clonotype: The germline gene is not matched at one end of the junction; a read error may be the cause. The V and J genes are TRBV7-3 and TRBJ2-5, with 8 bases lining up with TRBD2. CDR1 and CDR2 (germline): SGHTA, FQGTGA. The CDR3 totals 16 residues. The CDR3 bases are TGTGCCGGCAGCTTTAAGGGTAGCGGGATGGGAGAGACCCAGTACTTC. As protein: CAGSFKGSGMGETQYF.

CDR3 region: CASSQELAETGELFF. As DNA, the CDR3 is TGCGCCAGCAGCCAAGAACTAGCCGAGACCGGGGAGCTGTTTTTT. The rearrangement uses TRBV4-1 and TRBJ2-2; D perhaps matches TRBD2 (6 bases). The germline V gene encodes CDR1 MGHRA and CDR2 YSYEKL. Trimming took off 0 bases at V and 5 bases at J, with 10 bases between the two ends. The CDR3 spans 15 residues.

As concerns this clonotype: Germline is not matched at one junction end, which may reflect a read error. The V and J genes are TRBV5-1 and TRBJ2-7; 9 bases align to TRBD2. The CDR3 is made up of 16 amino acids. The germline CDR1 and CDR2 sequences are SGHRS and YFSETQ. The CDR3 reads CAGSDVGRLAVYEQYF. In nucleotides, the CDR3 is TGCGCCGGCAGCGATGTGGGGAGACTAGCGGTCTACGAGCAGTACTTC.